In this sample, the clone carrying this T cell receptor beta chain turned up many times. Authors of the study amplified TCR beta CDR3 regions from RNA transcripts. The HTBI primer set served for first-round RT-PCR of the TCR CDR3. MiXCR was run by TCRdb on the multiplex PCR reads, yielding one entry per CDR3 protein. This table has some 350,000 distinct CDR3 sequences, approximately 15% appearing once. Inclusion characteristics of ophthalmopathy patients comprised a Clinical Activity Score of at least 3, a NOSPECS grade of at least 4, and duration under 3 months. The CDR3 covers 14 residues. V was shortened by 5 bases and J by 3 bases, with 12 bases between the two germline ends. CDR1 and CDR2 from the germline V gene are MNHNS and SASEGT. The record originates from a study of T cells in Graves' hyperthyroidism and ophthalmopathy.

The origin of this receptor is a middle-aged woman with Graves' ophthalmopathy. Input material: blood. The chain couples TRBV6-1 to TRBJ2-3, with D unresolved. Written as DNA, the CDR3 is TGTGCCAGCAGTTATAATTTCGTAACAGATACGCAGTATTTT. Translated, it gives CASSYNFVTDTQYF.